The 19 T cell receptor beta chains below were found in one sample sequenced in a study of T cell repertoires in cytomegalovirus infection. One entry per CDR3 protein results from TCRdb running MiXCR on the reads. This table holds about 360,000 distinct CDR3 sequences, 15% to 20% found once. The sequenced sample consisted of PBMCs. The origin of the receptors is a human donor in good health (CMV status not recorded). Some clones in this sample may be carry-over from other donors' samples.

This clonotype showed up many times. The chain has TRBV12-3 or TRBV12-4 and TRBJ1-1, with a weak D call TRBD1 (5 bases). The V end was cut by 5 bases, the J end by 7 bases, with 11 bases between. This CDR3 is built from 12 residues. As DNA, the CDR3 is TGTGCCAGCAGTCCAGGGTGGAATGAAGCTTTCTTT. The encoded protein is CASSPGWNEAFF.

This clonotype was picked up a small number of times. The chain links TRBV7-9 to TRBJ1-1, with 8 bases fitting TRBD1. The CDR3 has 13 residues. Germline lookup yields CDR1 SEHNR and CDR2 FQNEAQ (reference sequence). J was trimmed by 4 bases and V by 6 bases; bases with no gene match: 4. CDR3 bases: TGTGCCAGCAGGCTGACAGGGGCCACTGAAGCTTTCTTT. This encodes CASRLTGATEAFF.

The chain links TRBV2 to TRBJ1-3; weak D call: TRBD1 (5 bases). CDR3 length: 13 residues. With 5 bases removed from V and 7 bases from J, the gap between germline ends came to 12 bases. Germline-derived CDR1 and CDR2 are SNHLY and FYNNEI. The CDR3 protein is CASSTSEGNTIYF. CDR3 nucleotides: TGTGCCAGCAGTACCTCAGAGGGGAACACCATATATTTT.

The chain is built from TRBV7-6 and TRBJ2-5; the D gene is possibly TRBD2 (6 bases). The CDR3 loop spans 13 amino acids. Germline lookup yields CDR1 SGHVS and CDR2 FNYEAQ. With 5 bases removed from V and 5 bases from J, the gap between germline ends came to 12 bases. The CDR3 region has the DNA TGTGCCAGCAGCCGCGGGACTCACGAGACCCAGTACTTC. Translated, it gives CASSRGTHETQYF.

This clonotype was seen at least ten times. The genes are TRBV4-1 and TRBJ1-1; D gene uncertain. The V end was cut by 1 base, the J end by 8 bases, with 14 bases between. CDR1 and CDR2 (germline): MGHRA, YSYEKL. This CDR3 comprises 14 residues. CDR3 sequence (DNA): TGCGCCAGCAGCCAAGGACTACACCTAACCGAAGCTTTCTTT. Its translation is CASSQGLHLTEAFF.

This clonotype was detected ten times or more. This chain connects TRBV28 to TRBJ2-1, with D perhaps TRBD2 (6 bases). The CDR3 runs 16 residues. Germline CDR1 reads MDHEN; CDR2 reads SYDVKM. Between the trimmed V and J ends, which lost 5 bases and 3 bases, there was a span of 17 bases. CDR3 bases: TGTGCCAGCAGTGACCGTAGTAGCGGAGTCTACAATGAGCAGTTCTTC. It specifies CASSDRSSGVYNEQFF.

Many counts were recorded for this clonotype. This chain uses TRBV7-9 with TRBJ2-1, with 11 bases identical to TRBD1. Germline assignment: CDR1 SEHNR and CDR2 FQNEAQ (reference sequence). This CDR3 spans 19 amino acids. Unmatched junction bases numbered 14, after V lost 5 bases and J lost 2 bases. The CDR3 DNA reads TGTGCCAGCAGCCCAGACCGGGACAGGGGGTTCCCCACCTACAATGAGCAGTTCTTC. Residues: CASSPDRDRGFPTYNEQFF. The full variable domain, its missing parts supplied by reference TRBV7-9 and TRBJ2-1, is DTGVSQNPRHKITKRGQNVTFRCDPISEHNRLYWYRQTLGQGPEFLTYFQNEAQLEKSRLLSDRFSAERPKGSFSTLEIQRTEQGDSAMYLCASSPDRDRGFPTYNEQFFGPGTRLTVL.

There are many counts of this clonotype. The chain employs TRBV7-2 and TRBJ2-5, with TRBD2 identical over 10 bases. The ends lost 5 bases at V and 5 bases at J; junction bases unmatched: 5. In germline, CDR1 is SGHTA, CDR2 FQGNSA. The CDR3 has 14 amino acids. The CDR3 loop is CASSPLSGRETQYF. The CDR3 coding sequence is TGTGCCAGCAGCCCACTTAGCGGGAGGGAGACCCAGTACTTC.

This clonotype was recorded many times. V is TRBV6-2 or TRBV6-3 and J is TRBJ2-2; 14 bases are a match to TRBD2. Trimming cost V 6 bases and J 1 base; bases outside gene matches: 4. The CDR3 runs 17 residues. Germline CDR1 and CDR2: MNHEY and SVGEGT. For the CDR3, the DNA is TGTGCCAGCAGCCGCGGACTAGCGGGAGGGAACACCGGGGAGCTGTTTTTT. Translating gives CASSRGLAGGNTGELFF.

There are a few counts of this clonotype. The chain carries TRBV4-1 and TRBJ1-5, with 10 bases that match TRBD1. J gave up 3 bases and V 2 bases, and 7 bases lay outside the gene matches. Germline-derived CDR1 and CDR2 are MGHRA and YSYEKL. This CDR3 has 17 amino acids. The CDR3 loop is CASSQPPGTGDNQPQHF. CDR3 nucleotides: TGCGCCAGCAGCCAACCACCCGGGACAGGGGACAATCAGCCCCAGCATTTT.

In its sample, this clonotype was seen a few times. This chain joins TRBV29-1 and TRBJ2-1; D unclear. Trimming left V 1 base short and J 7 bases short, with 17 bases between. The germline V gene encodes CDR1 SQVTM and CDR2 ANQGSEA. There are 15 residues in the CDR3. CDR3 loop: CSVEGIDGSRNEQFF. CDR3 DNA: TGCAGCGTTGAAGGAATTGACGGATCGAGAAATGAGCAGTTCTTC.

The CDR3 DNA is TGTGCCAGCAGTGAGGGTTACAATGAGCAGTTCTTC. Protein sequence: CASSEGYNEQFF. The chain uses TRBV2 and TRBJ2-1; D uncertain. Germline CDR1 is SNHLY and CDR2 is FYNNEI. Trimming removed 3 bases at V and 4 bases at J, with 4 bases between. The CDR3 consists of 12 residues.

The chain employs TRBV27 and TRBJ1-1; D not resolved. CDR3 length: 16 residues. The germline CDR1 and CDR2 sequences are MNHEY and SMNVEV (reference sequence). V was clipped by 2 bases and J by 6 bases, with 19 bases between them. CDR3 in DNA: TGTGCCAGCAGTTTAAATGAGGACTATTTTTGGTCTGAAGCTTTCTTT. Its translation: CASSLNEDYFWSEAFF.

The table lists this clonotype with a few counts. The CDR3 DNA sequence: TGCAGTGCTCCCCCTCCGGGACAGGGATTTCGCGGCATTCAGTACTTC. Protein product: CSAPPPGQGFRGIQYF. This chain uses TRBV20-1 with TRBJ2-4; 9 positions agree with TRBD1. The V segment lost 5 bases and the J segment 9 bases; nucleotides outside the gene matches: 17. The length of the CDR3 is 16 residues. From germline, CDR1 is DFQATT and CDR2 SNEGSKA (reference sequence).

The chain combines TRBV12-3 or TRBV12-4 with TRBJ2-5; D is uncertain. The CDR3 covers 11 residues. The V and J ends lost 6 bases and 7 bases respectively, with 9 bases between them. CDR3 sequence (DNA): TGTGCCAGCAGGGCCGGTCGGACCCAGTACTTC. It specifies CASRAGRTQYF.

There are many counts of this clonotype. The chain recombines TRBV6-5 with TRBJ2-1; TRBD1 matches 10 bases. Trimming removed 5 bases from V and 2 bases from J; junction bases left unmatched: 3. The CDR3 is 15 residues long. Looked up from germline, CDR1 is MNHEY and CDR2 is SVGAGI. The CDR3 here is CASSEGTGAYNEQFF. The CDR3 region has the DNA TGTGCCAGCAGTGAAGGGACAGGGGCCTACAATGAGCAGTTCTTC.

The gene calls are TRBV7-6 and TRBJ2-1; 10 positions match TRBD2. Per the germline V gene, CDR1 is SGHVS and CDR2 is FNYEAQ. This CDR3 comprises 15 residues. After removal of 5 bases from V and 3 bases from J, the junction contained 4 bases not matched to a gene. The DNA for the CDR3 is TGTGCCAGCAGCGCCGGACTAGCGGTCTACAATGAGCAGTTCTTC. It yields the protein CASSAGLAVYNEQFF.

This clonotype showed up just a few times. The chain links TRBV6-2 or TRBV6-3 to TRBJ2-5; tentatively, D is TRBD2 (6 bases). Germline V gene lookup returns CDR1 MNHEY and CDR2 SVGEGT. The germline V and J ends were trimmed by 6 bases and 5 bases, with 19 bases remaining between them. This CDR3 has 15 residues. CDR3 residues: CASSWGTSSSETQYF. The CDR3 DNA reads as TGTGCCAGCAGCTGGGGAACTAGCTCCAGTGAGACCCAGTACTTC.

J is TRBJ1-4 and V is TRBV29-1, with a tentative D call TRBD1 (6 bases). The V gene's germline CDR1 is SQVTM and CDR2 ANQGSEA. Between the trimmed V and J ends, which lost 5 bases and 8 bases, there was a span of 9 bases. CDR3 length: 11 residues. The chain's CDR3 is CSVWTVEKLFF. In DNA form, the CDR3 reads TGCAGCGTTTGGACAGTGGAAAAACTGTTTTTT.